A selection of T cell receptor beta chains follows, all from one sample in a study of T-cell memory formation after mild COVID-19. Each CDR3 protein gets one entry after TCRdb re-called the 5' RACE reads with MiXCR. The repertoire holds about 470,000 distinct CDR3 sequences, around 25% seen once, with approximately 13% in the top ten. Specimen: PBMCs or a T cell subset sorted from them (not recorded which). The origin of the receptors is an adult woman who had mild COVID-19 (a few samples of this study predate the infection). Cell type and time point are not known. CDR3s include the opening cysteine and the closing phenylalanine or tryptophan. The D gene is left open where the match is weak. Only some rows state a clone size, as once, few, many or a class for expanded clones.

abundance	len	v_gene	d_gene	j_gene	CDR3aa	CDR3nt
few	15	TRBV18	-	TRBJ2-7	CASSPDRQENYEQYF	TGTGCCAGCTCACCGGATAGACAGGAAAACTACGAGCAGTACTTC
-	13	TRBV12-3/TRBV12-4	-	TRBJ1-1	CASSLQGRREAFF	TGTGCCAGCAGTTTACAAGGAAGACGAGAAGCTTTCTTT
few	15	TRBV6-5	-	TRBJ2-2	CASSYLGSLGGELFF	TGTGCCAGCAGTTATCTCGGGTCCCTCGGCGGGGAGCTGTTTTTT
few	15	TRBV4-1	-	TRBJ2-7	CASSQEGTTSYEQYF	TGCGCCAGCAGCCAAGAAGGGACAACCTCCTACGAGCAGTACTTC
few	13	TRBV7-9	-	TRBJ2-4	CASSHILGNIQYF	TGTGCCAGCAGCCACATCCTGGGCAACATTCAGTACTTC
few	16	TRBV5-6	-	TRBJ2-1	CASSFRVGSSYNEQFF	TGTGCCAGCAGCTTCAGGGTAGGGAGCTCCTACAATGAGCAGTTCTTC
-	12	TRBV7-9	-	TRBJ2-7	CASSLAHYEQYF	TGTGCCAGCAGCTTAGCGCATTACGAGCAGTACTTC
-	13	TRBV30	-	TRBJ2-3	CAWSGPYTDTQYF	TGTGCCTGGAGTGGACCTTACACAGATACGCAGTATTTT
-	13	TRBV20-1	-	TRBJ1-5	CSARTNSNQPQHF	TGCAGTGCTAGGACGAATAGCAATCAGCCCCAGCATTTT
once	16	TRBV18	-	TRBJ1-6	CASSPRAGSYNSPLHF	TGTGCCAGCTCACCACGGGCAGGGTCCTATAATTCACCCCTCCACTTT
few	8	TRBV29-1	-	TRBJ2-5	CSFGPQYF	TGCAGCTTCGGGCCCCAGTACTTC
-	13	TRBV6-2/TRBV6-3	-	TRBJ2-7	CASRMTSSYEQYF	TGTGCCAGCAGGATGACTAGCTCCTACGAGCAGTACTTC
-	15	TRBV5-4	-	TRBJ2-7	CASSLGGRLPYEQYF	TGTGCCAGCAGCTTGGGGGGGCGCCTCCCCTACGAGCAGTACTTC
few	17	TRBV6-5	-	TRBJ1-2	CASSQREAGRGGYGYTF	TGTGCCAGCAGCCAGAGAGAAGCGGGACGGGGGGGGTATGGCTACACCTTC
-	15	TRBV5-6	TRBD1	TRBJ1-6	CASSAGQGWGSPLHF	TGTGCCAGCAGCGCCGGACAGGGTTGGGGCTCACCCCTCCACTTT
-	14	TRBV24-1	TRBD2	TRBJ2-1	CATSSGRGYNEQFF	TGTGCCACCAGTAGCGGGAGAGGGTACAATGAGCAGTTCTTC
-	14	TRBV6-5	-	TRBJ2-3	CASSPVAVQGTQYF	TGTGCCAGCAGCCCCGTAGCGGTTCAGGGTACGCAGTATTTT
-	17	TRBV27	TRBD1	TRBJ1-1	CASSSRDRGLMNTEAFF	TGTGCCAGCAGTTCCCGGGACAGGGGATTAATGAACACTGAAGCTTTCTTT
-	13	TRBV30	-	TRBJ2-3	CAWSVYAADTQYF	TGTGCCTGGAGTGTATACGCCGCAGATACGCAGTATTTT
few	14	TRBV20-1	-	TRBJ2-7	CSASVGKGSYEQYF	TGCAGTGCTAGTGTGGGCAAAGGGTCCTACGAGCAGTACTTC
few	16	TRBV9	TRBD2	TRBJ2-3	CASSVYGTSRADTQYF	TGTGCCAGCAGCGTATACGGGACTAGCAGGGCGGATACGCAGTATTTT
-	16	TRBV7-9	TRBD1	TRBJ2-4	CASSFGQGDAKNIQYF	TGTGCCAGCAGCTTCGGACAGGGGGACGCCAAAAACATTCAGTACTTC
-	16	TRBV11-2	-	TRBJ2-3	CASSLVGQPLTDTQYF	TGTGCCAGCAGCTTAGTGGGTCAACCACTCACAGATACGCAGTATTTT
-	14	TRBV21-1	-	TRBJ2-4	CASSNGVAKNIQYF	TGTGCCAGCAGCAATGGGGTAGCCAAAAACATTCAGTACTTC
-	15	TRBV12-3/TRBV12-4	TRBD1	TRBJ2-7	CASSQRTGKIYEQYF	TGTGCCAGCAGTCAAAGGACAGGGAAGATCTACGAGCAGTACTTC
-	16	TRBV5-1	-	TRBJ2-7	CASSIPGRLSSYEQYF	TGCGCCAGCAGCATTCCGGGGCGACTCAGCTCCTACGAGCAGTACTTC
few	17	TRBV9	TRBD2	TRBJ2-2	CASSTPKTGGATGELFF	TGTGCCAGCAGCACCCCTAAGACCGGGGGGGCCACCGGGGAGCTGTTTTTT
-	11	TRBV6-5	-	TRBJ2-7	CATRSTYEQYF	TGTGCCACCCGGTCCACCTACGAGCAGTACTTC
few	18	TRBV6-1	TRBD1	TRBJ2-3	CASSADHRDRGRADTQYF	TGTGCCAGCAGTGCGGATCACCGGGACAGGGGGCGCGCAGATACGCAGTATTTT
-	15	TRBV7-2	-	TRBJ2-3	CASSLAVARTDTQYF	TGTGCCAGCAGCTTAGCCGTAGCACGCACAGATACGCAGTATTTT
few	16	TRBV4-2	TRBD1	TRBJ1-2	CASSQAISGGGYGYTF	TGTGCCAGCAGCCAAGCAATCTCAGGGGGGGGATATGGCTACACCTTC
-	14	TRBV7-2	-	TRBJ2-7	CASSPHPMPYEQYF	TGTGCCAGCAGCCCCCACCCGATGCCCTACGAGCAGTACTTC
few	15	TRBV6-2/TRBV6-3	-	TRBJ1-5	CASSYSSTGNQPQHF	TGTGCCAGCAGTTACTCGAGTACGGGGAATCAGCCCCAGCATTTT